One sample yielded the 29 T cell receptor beta chains listed below, sequenced in a study of shared clonotypes between healthy human individuals. Sequenced by immunoSEQ multiplex PCR; TCRdb stores in-frame clones only, minus some. The top ten clones hold about 1.5% of a sample with about 1 million clones, roughly 80% of them seen once. Sequencing input: memory CD4+ T cells sorted from blood. Documented subset: CD45RA-negative fraction. The receptors here all came from a man younger than 35 in good health.

The chain combines TRBV14 with TRBJ2-7; 10 bases match TRBD1. CDR3 size: 16 residues. From germline, CDR1 is SGHDN and CDR2 FVKESK. V lost 4 bases and J lost 4; bases outside the gene matches: 10. The CDR3 region has the DNA TGTGCCAGCAGCCCTCCACCGGGACAGGGGACATACGAGCAGTACTTC. Its protein product is CASSPPPGQGTYEQYF. Full variable domain (rest looked up from reference TRBV14 and TRBJ2-7): EAGVTQFPSHSVIEKGQTVTLRCDPISGHDNLYWYRRVMGKEIKFLLHFVKESKQDESGMPNNRFLAERTGGTYSTLKVQPAELEDSGVYFCASSPPPGQGTYEQYFGPGTRLTVT.

A few counts support this clone. The gene calls are TRBV5-6 and TRBJ1-4; TRBD1 is a possible D gene (6 bases). In germline, CDR1 is SGHDT, CDR2 YYEEEE. V lost 2 bases and J lost 7, with 18 bases in between. The CDR3 loop spans 16 amino acids. The CDR3 sequence is CASSFSSGALSEKLFF. The CDR3 region has the DNA TGTGCCAGCAGCTTTAGTTCAGGGGCGCTTAGTGAAAAACTGTTTTTT. Variable domain in full (rest from reference TRBV5-6 and TRBJ1-4): DAGVTQSPTHLIKTRGQQVTLRCSPKSGHDTVSWYQQALGQGPQFIFQYYEEEERQRGNFPDRFSGHQFPNYSSELNVNALLLGDSALYLCASSFSSGALSEKLFFGSGTQLSVL.

The V call is TRBV20-1, the J call TRBJ2-7; D remains unclear. V gave up 2 bases and J gave up 5 bases, with 7 bases separating them. The V gene's germline CDR1 is DFQATT and CDR2 SNEGSKA (reference sequence). This CDR3 contains 11 residues. The CDR3 region is CSARLGNEQYF. CDR3 DNA sequence: TGCAGTGCTAGATTAGGGAACGAGCAGTACTTC.

V and J are TRBV7-3 and TRBJ1-5, with TRBD1 matching 10 bases. CDR3 size: 15 residues. Trimming at V came to 2 bases and at J to 4 bases, leaving 2 bases not matched to a gene. Per germline, CDR1 SGHTA and CDR2 FQGTGA. CDR3 DNA: TGTGCCAGCAGCTTAGGGGACAGGGGAAATCAGCCCCAGCATTTT. Its protein product is CASSLGDRGNQPQHF.

For this clone: One end of the junction does not line up with germline, which may come from a read error. This chain connects TRBV7-7 to TRBJ2-2, with TRBD1 as a possible D gene (5 bases). The V gene's germline CDR1 is SSHAT and CDR2 FNYEAQ (reference sequence). The CDR3 totals 13 residues. The DNA for the CDR3 is TGTGCTAGCAGATCCGCAGGGCCCGGGGAGCTGTTTTTT. As protein: CASRSAGPGELFF.

Of note for this clone: The identical CDR3 is also encoded by other nucleotide sequences in the sample. The CDR3 DNA follows: TGTGCCTGGAGTGTGAGGGGATACGAGCAGTACTTC. This translates into CAWSVRGYEQYF. The rearrangement joins TRBV30 to TRBJ2-7; D might be TRBD1 or TRBD2, each matching 5 bases. CDR1 is GTSNPN, CDR2 SVGIG, per germline (reference sequence). Trimming removed 0 bases at V and 4 bases at J, with 7 bases between. The CDR3 sequence is 12 residues long.

This chain links TRBV28 with TRBJ1-1; D is undetermined. Deletions cut 2 bases from V and 4 bases from J, with 8 bases between. The CDR3 contains 13 residues. Germline V gene sequence: CDR1 MDHEN, CDR2 SYDVKM. This CDR3 is CASSLGVSTEAFF. CDR3 sequence (DNA): TGTGCCAGCAGTTTAGGGGTATCCACTGAAGCTTTCTTT.

The V gene is TRBV11-2, the J gene TRBJ2-3; 10 nucleotides line up with TRBD2. Germline V gene data show CDR1 as SGHAT and CDR2 as FQNNGV. J gave up 2 bases and V 5 bases, and 4 bases lay outside the gene matches. The CDR3 is 15 residues long. CDR3 loop: CASSIAGGPTDTQYF. In DNA, the CDR3 is TGTGCCAGCAGCATAGCGGGGGGCCCCACAGATACGCAGTATTTT. The full variable domain, its missing parts supplied by reference TRBV11-2 and TRBJ2-3, is EAGVAQSPRYKIIEKRQSVAFWCNPISGHATLYWYQQILGQGPKLLIQFQNNGVVDDSQLPKDRFSAERLKGVDSTLKIQPAKLEDSAVYLCASSIAGGPTDTQYFGPGTRLTVL.

The V gene is TRBV30, the J gene TRBJ1-2; D call uncertain. The CDR3 loop spans 12 amino acids. V dropped 1 base and J dropped 8 bases, with 11 bases sitting between them. Germline CDR1 is GTSNPN and CDR2 is SVGIG (reference sequence). Written as DNA, the CDR3 is TGTGCCTGGAGTGCCGGAATCGTGGGCTACACCTTC. As protein: CAWSAGIVGYTF.

The chain combines TRBV7-2 with TRBJ2-1; TRBD2 matches at 14 bases. This CDR3 contains 16 residues. The V gene end was trimmed by 4 bases and the J gene end by 6 bases; junction bases not matched to a gene: 5. The germline V gene has CDR1 SGHTA and CDR2 FQGNSA. In DNA form, the CDR3 reads TGTGCCAGCAGCTCGGGACTAGCGGGAGTACGCAATGAGCAGTTCTTC. Its protein product is CASSSGLAGVRNEQFF.

Worth noting for this clone: Other DNA variants within this sample encode the same CDR3. The rearrangement joins TRBV6-6 to TRBJ1-2; 8 bases fit TRBD1. The CDR3 has 14 residues. The germline V gene encodes CDR1 MNHNY and CDR2 SVGAGI (reference sequence). Trimming removed 3 bases from V and 6 bases from J; junction bases left unmatched: 6. CDR3 amino acids: CASSYLDRANGYTF. CDR3 sequence (DNA): TGTGCCAGCAGTTATTTGGACAGGGCAAATGGCTACACCTTC.

J is TRBJ1-1 and V is TRBV10-1; 8 bases fit TRBD1. The germline V gene has CDR1 WNHNN and CDR2 SYGVQD (reference sequence). CDR3 length: 13 amino acids. Germline trimming cut 4 bases from V and 12 bases from J; bases unmatched to any gene: 10. CDR3: CASSGSGTGLPFF. The DNA for the CDR3 is TGCGCCAGCAGTGGATCCGGGACAGGACTTCCTTTCTTT.

This clone has just a few counts. J is TRBJ2-3 and V is TRBV7-9; D is unclear. The CDR3 is made up of 14 amino acids. CDR1 is SEHNR, CDR2 FQNEAQ, per germline (reference sequence). V was clipped by 5 bases and J by 2 bases, with 11 bases between them. The CDR3: CASSPDGFTDTQYF. The CDR3 DNA reads TGTGCCAGCAGCCCCGACGGATTCACAGATACGCAGTATTTT.

This clone was observed a handful of times. The CDR3 bases are TGTGCCAGCAGCTCCACGACAGGATCCTACAATGAGCAGTTCTTC. Translation gives CASSSTTGSYNEQFF. The chain recombines TRBV7-2 with TRBJ2-1; weak D call: TRBD1 (6 bases). The germline V gene encodes CDR1 SGHTA and CDR2 FQGNSA. Trimming pared 4 bases from V and 1 base from J, leaving 11 bases between. This CDR3 spans 15 amino acids.

This clone was seen more than once but under ten times. This chain uses TRBV6-1 with TRBJ2-7; 7 positions agree with TRBD2. Germline trimming cut 2 bases from V and 3 bases from J; bases unmatched to any gene: 4. CDR3 length equals 14 residues. Germline CDR1 is MNHNS and CDR2 is SASEGT. The CDR3 coding sequence is TGTGCCAGCAGTGAATTTGGGACTATCTACGAGCAGTACTTC. Its protein product is CASSEFGTIYEQYF.

The chain couples TRBV7-9 to TRBJ2-1; 9 positions match TRBD2. V lost 4 bases to trimming and J lost 7 bases; unmatched junction nucleotides: 5. This CDR3 is built from 14 residues. The germline CDR1 and CDR2 sequences are SEHNR and FQNEAQ (reference sequence). CDR3 in amino acids: CASSSWTSENEQFF. CDR3 in DNA: TGTGCCAGCAGCTCCTGGACTAGCGAGAATGAGCAGTTCTTC.

This clone was detected only once. This chain joins TRBV29-1 and TRBJ1-1; no firm D call. CDR1 is SQVTM and CDR2 is ANQGSEA in the germline V gene. The V end was cut by 2 bases, the J end by 5 bases, with 6 bases between. This CDR3 is built from 11 residues. The CDR3, as DNA: TGCAGCGTTGAACTAAAGACTGAAGCTTTCTTT. Its protein is CSVELKTEAFF.

With respect to this clone: Other DNA sequences in this sample translate to the same CDR3. The chain recombines TRBV20-1 with TRBJ1-1; D is uncertain. Germline V gene data show CDR1 as DFQATT and CDR2 as SNEGSKA (reference sequence). This CDR3 is built from 11 residues. V lost 5 bases, J lost 3 bases, and 7 bases lay in between. CDR3 sequence: CSAAPDTEAFF. The CDR3 DNA reads TGCAGTGCTGCACCCGACACTGAAGCTTTCTTT.

This sequence joins TRBV7-9 and TRBJ2-6; no definite D call. The CDR3 runs 15 residues. Germline loops: CDR1 SEHNR, CDR2 FQNEAQ (reference sequence). V shed 6 bases and J shed 0 bases, with 9 bases lying between them. The CDR3 region is CASRTADSGANVLTF. The DNA of the CDR3 is TGTGCCAGCAGGACTGCGGACTCTGGGGCCAACGTCCTGACTTTC.

The chain joins TRBV2 to TRBJ1-6; no clear D gene. Germline CDR1 SNHLY, CDR2 FYNNEI. There are 12 residues in the CDR3. The V end lost 7 bases, the J end lost 10 bases, and 11 bases lay between the germline ends. The CDR3, as DNA: TGTGCCAGCAACATCTTAAGCTCACCCCTCCACTTT. It specifies CASNILSSPLHF.

In this sample, this clone turned up many times. The J gene is TRBJ1-6, the V gene TRBV28; D gene ambiguous. Germline values: CDR1 MDHEN, CDR2 SYDVKM. Trimming took off 3 bases at V and 10 bases at J, with 16 bases between the two ends. The CDR3 consists of 15 residues. Here the CDR3 reads CASSFSSGIGSPLHF. The CDR3 DNA reads as TGTGCCAGCAGTTTCAGTTCGGGGATTGGGTCACCCCTCCACTTT.

The CDR3 region has the DNA TGTGCCAGCAGCTCCTACACTGAAGCTTTCTTT. Its protein is CASSSYTEAFF. The chain combines TRBV27 with TRBJ1-1; the D is unclear. V lost 6 bases, J lost 3 bases, and 5 bases lay in between. Germline V CDR1 and CDR2: MNHEY, SMNVEV (reference sequence). The CDR3 totals 11 residues.

J is TRBJ2-3 and V is TRBV5-1; tentative D call: TRBD2 (6 bases). V lost 5 bases to trimming and J lost 2 bases, with 12 bases between them. Germline CDR1 is SGHRS and CDR2 is YFSETQ. This CDR3 has 14 amino acids. The CDR3 region is CASSDPSDTDTQYF. The CDR3, as DNA: TGCGCCAGCAGTGACCCTAGCGACACAGATACGCAGTATTTT.

The chain is built from TRBV11-2 and TRBJ2-7; 9 bases line up with TRBD1. V gave up 3 bases and J gave up 6 bases; unmatched junction bases: 9. The CDR3 has 15 residues. Germline V CDR1 and CDR2: SGHAT, FQNNGV. The CDR3 spells CASSFYGTGLSEQYF. The CDR3 nucleotides are TGTGCCAGCAGCTTCTACGGGACAGGGTTGAGCGAGCAGTACTTC. The whole variable domain, remainder taken from reference TRBV11-2 and TRBJ2-7, is EAGVAQSPRYKIIEKRQSVAFWCNPISGHATLYWYQQILGQGPKLLIQFQNNGVVDDSQLPKDRFSAERLKGVDSTLKIQPAKLEDSAVYLCASSFYGTGLSEQYFGPGTRLTVT.

The V call is TRBV18, the J call TRBJ2-1; 12 positions match TRBD2. The CDR3 length is 17 residues. The ends lost 0 bases at V and 9 bases at J; junction bases unmatched: 9. Germline CDR1 and CDR2: KGHSH and LQKENI. CDR3 amino acids: CASSPPLGLAGGSEQFF. The DNA of the CDR3 is TGTGCCAGCTCACCACCCCTCGGGCTAGCGGGAGGGAGTGAGCAGTTCTTC.

In this sample, this clone turned up a few times. The J gene is TRBJ2-5, the V gene TRBV10-2; 10 bases align to TRBD2. CDR3 size: 15 residues. In germline, CDR1 is WSHSY, CDR2 SAAADI. Losses at the gene ends were 7 bases for V and 5 bases for J; bases not matched to a gene: 10. CDR3 loop: CASNSGGGGDETQYF. CDR3 bases: TGCGCCAGCAACAGCGGGGGGGGCGGGGATGAGACCCAGTACTTC.

The chain couples TRBV10-3 to TRBJ2-7; TRBD1 matches at 9 bases. CDR3 size: 15 residues. Germline loops: CDR1 ENHRY, CDR2 SYGVKD. V gave up 8 bases and J gave up 1 base; unmatched junction bases: 9. DNA of the CDR3: TGTGCCATCTCCAACGCGGGACAGGGATCCTACGAGCAGTACTTC. This codes for CAISNAGQGSYEQYF.

This clone has more than one count but fewer than ten. The chain is built from TRBV30 and TRBJ1-5; the match to TRBD1 covers 7 bases. Germline V gene data show CDR1 as GTSNPN and CDR2 as SVGIG (reference sequence). The CDR3 consists of 14 residues. V shed 3 bases, J shed 4 bases, and the junction held 6 bases outside the gene matches. The CDR3 DNA reads TGTGCCTGGAGCGGGACAGTGGATAATCAGCCCCAGCATTTT. Translation gives CAWSGTVDNQPQHF.

This clone showed up just a few times. In the same sample, other DNA sequences code for this CDR3. The genes are TRBV30 and TRBJ2-2; D unclear. CDR3 length equals 12 residues. V lost 2 bases to trimming and J lost 2 bases, with 3 bases between them. Germline values: CDR1 GTSNPN, CDR2 SVGIG (reference sequence). The CDR3 DNA reads TGTGCCTGGAGTCCCAACACCGGGGAGCTGTTTTTT. This sequence encodes CAWSPNTGELFF.